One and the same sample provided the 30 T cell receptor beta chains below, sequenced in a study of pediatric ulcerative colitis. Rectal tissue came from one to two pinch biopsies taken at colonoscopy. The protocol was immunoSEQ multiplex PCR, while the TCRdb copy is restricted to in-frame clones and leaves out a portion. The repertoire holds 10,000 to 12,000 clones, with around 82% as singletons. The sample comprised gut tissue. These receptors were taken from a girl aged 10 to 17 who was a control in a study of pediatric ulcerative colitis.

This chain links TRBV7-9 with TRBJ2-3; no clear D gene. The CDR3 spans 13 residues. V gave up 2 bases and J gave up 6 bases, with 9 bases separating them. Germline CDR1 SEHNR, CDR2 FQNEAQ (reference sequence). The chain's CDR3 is CASSLNGGDTQYF. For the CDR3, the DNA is TGTGCCAGCAGCTTAAATGGTGGGGATACGCAGTATTTT. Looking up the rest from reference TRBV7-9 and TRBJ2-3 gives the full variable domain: DTGVSQNPRHKITKRGQNVTFRCDPISEHNRLYWYRQTLGQGPEFLTYFQNEAQLEKSRLLSDRFSAERPKGSFSTLEIQRTEQGDSAMYLCASSLNGGDTQYFGPGTRLTVL.

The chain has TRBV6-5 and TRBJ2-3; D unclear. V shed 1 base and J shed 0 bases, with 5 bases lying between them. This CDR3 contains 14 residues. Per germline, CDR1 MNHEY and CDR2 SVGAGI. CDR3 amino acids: CASSYLTSTDTQYF. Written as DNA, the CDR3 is TGTGCCAGCAGTTACTTGACTAGCACAGATACGCAGTATTTT.

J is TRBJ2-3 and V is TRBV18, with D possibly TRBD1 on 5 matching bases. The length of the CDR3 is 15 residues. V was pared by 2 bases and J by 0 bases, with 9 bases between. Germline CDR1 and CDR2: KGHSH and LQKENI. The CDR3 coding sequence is TGTGCCAGCTCACCAGGGGCACGGAGCACAGATACGCAGTATTTT. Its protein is CASSPGARSTDTQYF.

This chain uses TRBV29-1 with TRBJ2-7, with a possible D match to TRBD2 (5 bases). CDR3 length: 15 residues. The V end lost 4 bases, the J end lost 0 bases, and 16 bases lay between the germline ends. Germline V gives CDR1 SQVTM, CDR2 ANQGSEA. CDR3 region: CSVAGGLAGSYEQYF. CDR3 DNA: TGCAGCGTTGCCGGCGGACTTGCTGGCTCCTACGAGCAGTACTTC.

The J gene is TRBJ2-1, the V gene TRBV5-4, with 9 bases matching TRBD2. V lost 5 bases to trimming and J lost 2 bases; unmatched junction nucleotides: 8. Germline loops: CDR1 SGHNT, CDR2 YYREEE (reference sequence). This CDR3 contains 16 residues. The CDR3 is CASSSRASGTYNEQFF. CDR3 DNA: TGTGCCAGCAGTTCTAGGGCTAGCGGGACCTACAATGAGCAGTTCTTC.

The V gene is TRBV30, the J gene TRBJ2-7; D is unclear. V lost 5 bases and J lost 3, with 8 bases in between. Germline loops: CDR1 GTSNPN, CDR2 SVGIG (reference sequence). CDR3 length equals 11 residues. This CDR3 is CAWETNYEQYF. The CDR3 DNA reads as TGTGCCTGGGAAACTAACTACGAGCAGTACTTC. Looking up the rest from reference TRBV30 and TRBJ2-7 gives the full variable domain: SQTIHQWPATLVQPVGSPLSLECTVEGTSNPNLYWYRQAAGRGLQLLFYSVGIGQISSEVPQNLSASRPQDRQFILSSKKLLLSDSGFYLCAWETNYEQYFGPGTRLTVT.

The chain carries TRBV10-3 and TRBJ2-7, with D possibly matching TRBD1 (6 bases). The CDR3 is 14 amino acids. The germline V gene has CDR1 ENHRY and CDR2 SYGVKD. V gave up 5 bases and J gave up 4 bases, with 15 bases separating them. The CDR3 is CAISLDRQNYEQYF. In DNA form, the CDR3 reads TGTGCCATCAGTCTTGACAGGCAAAATTACGAGCAGTACTTC.

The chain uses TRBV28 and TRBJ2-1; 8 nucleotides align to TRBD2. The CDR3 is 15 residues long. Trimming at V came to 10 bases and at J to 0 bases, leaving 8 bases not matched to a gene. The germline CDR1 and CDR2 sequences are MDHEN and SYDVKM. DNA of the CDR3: TGTGCCACCGGGAGACTAGCGCTCTCCTACAATGAGCAGTTCTTC. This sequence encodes CATGRLALSYNEQFF.

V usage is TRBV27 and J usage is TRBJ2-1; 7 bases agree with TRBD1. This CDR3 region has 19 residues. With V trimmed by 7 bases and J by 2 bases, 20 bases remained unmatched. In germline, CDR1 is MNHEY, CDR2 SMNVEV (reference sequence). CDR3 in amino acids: CASTLWSVGTQGAYNEQFF. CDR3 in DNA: TGTGCCAGCACCCTTTGGAGCGTTGGAACGCAGGGGGCCTACAATGAGCAGTTCTTC.

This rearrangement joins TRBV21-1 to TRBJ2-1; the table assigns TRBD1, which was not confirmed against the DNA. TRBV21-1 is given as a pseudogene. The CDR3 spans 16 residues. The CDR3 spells CASSLSGTGGSNEQFF. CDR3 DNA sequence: TGTGCCAGCAGCCTCAGTGGAACAGGGGGGAGCAATGAGCAGTTCTTC.

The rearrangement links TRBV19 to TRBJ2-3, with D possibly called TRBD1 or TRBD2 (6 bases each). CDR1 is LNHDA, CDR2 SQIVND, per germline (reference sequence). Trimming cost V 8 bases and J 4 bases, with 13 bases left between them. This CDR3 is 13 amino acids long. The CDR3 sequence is CASGIGGSDTQYF. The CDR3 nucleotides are TGTGCCAGTGGGATCGGGGGCTCAGATACGCAGTATTTT.

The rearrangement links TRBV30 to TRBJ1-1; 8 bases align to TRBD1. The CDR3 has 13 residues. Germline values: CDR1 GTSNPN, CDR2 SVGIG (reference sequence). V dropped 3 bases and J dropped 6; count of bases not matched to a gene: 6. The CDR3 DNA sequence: TGTGCCTGGAGACGACAGGGGAGCGCTGAAGCTTTCTTT. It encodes CAWRRQGSAEAFF.

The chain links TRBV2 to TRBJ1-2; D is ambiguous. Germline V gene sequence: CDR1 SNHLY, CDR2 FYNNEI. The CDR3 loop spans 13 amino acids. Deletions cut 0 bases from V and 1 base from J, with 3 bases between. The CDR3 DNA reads TGTGCCAGCAGTGAAGCCCTTAACTATGGCTACACCTTC. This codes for CASSEALNYGYTF. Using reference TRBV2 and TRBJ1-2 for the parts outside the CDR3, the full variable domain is EPEVTQTPSHQVTQMGQEVILRCVPISNHLYFYWYRQILGQKVEFLVSFYNNEISEKSEIFDDQFSVERPDGSNFTLKIRSTKLEDSAMYFCASSEALNYGYTFGSGTRLTVV.

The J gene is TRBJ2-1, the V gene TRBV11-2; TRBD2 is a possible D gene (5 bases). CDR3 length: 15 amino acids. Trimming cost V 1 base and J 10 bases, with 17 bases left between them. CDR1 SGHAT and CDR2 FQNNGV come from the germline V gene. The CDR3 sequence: CASSLGIAGSTEQFF. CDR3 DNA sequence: TGTGCCAGCAGCTTAGGGATCGCGGGTTCCACCGAGCAGTTCTTC.

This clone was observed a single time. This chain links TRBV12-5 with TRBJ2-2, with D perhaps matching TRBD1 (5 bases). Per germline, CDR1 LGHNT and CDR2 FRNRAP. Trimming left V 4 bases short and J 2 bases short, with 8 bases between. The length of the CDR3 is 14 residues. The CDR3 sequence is CASGSTVNTGELFF. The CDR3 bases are TGTGCTAGTGGTTCGACAGTAAACACCGGGGAGCTGTTTTTT.

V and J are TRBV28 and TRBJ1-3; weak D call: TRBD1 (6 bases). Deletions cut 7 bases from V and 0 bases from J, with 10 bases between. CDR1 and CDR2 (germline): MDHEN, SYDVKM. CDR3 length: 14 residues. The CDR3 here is CASTRQASGNTIYF. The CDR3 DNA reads TGTGCCAGCACACGACAGGCCTCTGGAAACACCATATATTTT.

CDR3 in DNA: TGTGCCAGCTCACCGAGTAAGGGTAGGCCCTACGAGCAGTACTTC. This gives the protein CASSPSKGRPYEQYF. The chain is built from TRBV18 and TRBJ2-7; D is unresolved. Trimming removed 3 bases at V and 2 bases at J, with 14 bases between. CDR1 and CDR2 (germline): KGHSH, LQKENI. The CDR3 runs to 15 residues.

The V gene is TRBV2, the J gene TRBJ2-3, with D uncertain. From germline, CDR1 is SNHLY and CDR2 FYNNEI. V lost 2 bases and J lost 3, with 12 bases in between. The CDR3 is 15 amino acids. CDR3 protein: CASSERRPGTDTQYF. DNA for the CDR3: TGTGCCAGCAGTGAAAGGCGACCCGGGACAGATACGCAGTATTTT.

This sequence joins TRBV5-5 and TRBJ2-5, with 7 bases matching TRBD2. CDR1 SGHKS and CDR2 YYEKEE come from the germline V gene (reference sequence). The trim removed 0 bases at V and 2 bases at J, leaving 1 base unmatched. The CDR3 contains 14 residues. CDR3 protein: CASSLVGGQETQYF. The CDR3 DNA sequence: TGTGCCAGCAGCTTGGTCGGGGGGCAAGAGACCCAGTACTTC.

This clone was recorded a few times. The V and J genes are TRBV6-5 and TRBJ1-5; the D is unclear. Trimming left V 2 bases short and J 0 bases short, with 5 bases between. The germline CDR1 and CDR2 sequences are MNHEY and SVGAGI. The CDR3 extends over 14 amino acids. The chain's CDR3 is CASSYARSNQPQHF. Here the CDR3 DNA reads TGTGCCAGCAGTTACGCGCGTAGCAATCAGCCCCAGCATTTT.

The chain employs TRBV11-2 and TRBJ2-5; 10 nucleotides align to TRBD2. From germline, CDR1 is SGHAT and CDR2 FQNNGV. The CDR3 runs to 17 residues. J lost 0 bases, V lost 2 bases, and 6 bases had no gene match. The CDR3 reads CASSLWTSGLYQETQYF. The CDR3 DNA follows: TGTGCCAGCAGCTTATGGACTAGCGGATTGTACCAAGAGACCCAGTACTTC.

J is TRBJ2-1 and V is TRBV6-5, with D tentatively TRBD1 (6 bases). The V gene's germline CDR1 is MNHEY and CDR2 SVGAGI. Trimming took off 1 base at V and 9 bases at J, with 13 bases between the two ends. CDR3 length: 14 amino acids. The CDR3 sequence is CASSYYFRGTEQFF. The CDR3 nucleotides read TGTGCCAGCAGTTACTACTTCAGGGGAACTGAGCAGTTCTTC.

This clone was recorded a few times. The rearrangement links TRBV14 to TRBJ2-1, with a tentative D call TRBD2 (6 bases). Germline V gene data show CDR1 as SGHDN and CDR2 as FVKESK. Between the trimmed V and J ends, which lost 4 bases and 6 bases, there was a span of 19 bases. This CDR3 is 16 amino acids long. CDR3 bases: TGTGCCAGCAGCCCGCCACCACAGCGGGTCATCAATGAGCAGTTCTTC. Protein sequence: CASSPPPQRVINEQFF.

The CDR3, as DNA: TGTGCCAGCAGCCAAGGACGGTTTGAAGCTTTCTTT. It codes for CASSQGRFEAFF. The chain employs TRBV14 and TRBJ1-1, with D unclear. Germline-derived CDR1 and CDR2 are SGHDN and FVKESK. The CDR3 contains 12 residues. Trimming stripped 1 base from V and 7 bases from J, with 7 bases between.

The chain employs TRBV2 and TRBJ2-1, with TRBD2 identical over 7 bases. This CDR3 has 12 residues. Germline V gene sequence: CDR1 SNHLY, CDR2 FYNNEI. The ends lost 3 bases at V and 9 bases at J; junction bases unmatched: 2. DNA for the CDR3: TGTGCCAGCAGTGAGGGGACTACTGAGCAGTTCTTC. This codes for CASSEGTTEQFF.

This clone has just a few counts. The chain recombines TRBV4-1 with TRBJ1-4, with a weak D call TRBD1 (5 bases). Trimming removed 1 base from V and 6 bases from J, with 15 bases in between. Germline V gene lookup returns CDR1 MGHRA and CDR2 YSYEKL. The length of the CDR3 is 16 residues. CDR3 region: CASSQGEGTGYEKLFF. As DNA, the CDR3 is TGCGCCAGCAGCCAAGGCGAGGGGACGGGCTATGAAAAACTGTTTTTT.

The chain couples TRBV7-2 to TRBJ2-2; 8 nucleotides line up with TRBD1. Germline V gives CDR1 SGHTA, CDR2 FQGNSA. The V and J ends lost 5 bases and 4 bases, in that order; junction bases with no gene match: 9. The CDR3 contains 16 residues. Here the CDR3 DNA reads TGTGCCAGCAGCCCCCCGACAGGGGTAATCACCGGGGAGCTGTTTTTT. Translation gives CASSPPTGVITGELFF.

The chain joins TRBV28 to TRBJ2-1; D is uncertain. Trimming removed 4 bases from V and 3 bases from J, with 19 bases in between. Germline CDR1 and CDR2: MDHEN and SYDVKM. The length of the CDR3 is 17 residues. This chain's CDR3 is CASSSPLQRSYYNEQFF. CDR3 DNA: TGTGCCAGCAGTTCCCCCCTCCAGCGCTCCTACTACAATGAGCAGTTCTTC.

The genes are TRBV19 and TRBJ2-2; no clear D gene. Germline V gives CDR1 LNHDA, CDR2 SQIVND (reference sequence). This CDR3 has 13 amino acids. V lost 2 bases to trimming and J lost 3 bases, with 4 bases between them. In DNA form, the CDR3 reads TGTGCCAGTAGTATACGGGACACCGGGGAGCTGTTTTTT. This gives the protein CASSIRDTGELFF. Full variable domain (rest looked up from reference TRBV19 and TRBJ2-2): DGGITQSPKYLFRKEGQNVTLSCEQNLNHDAMYWYRQDPGQGLRLIYYSQIVNDFQKGDIAEGYSVSREKKESFPLTVTSAQKNPTAFYLCASSIRDTGELFFGEGSRLTVL.

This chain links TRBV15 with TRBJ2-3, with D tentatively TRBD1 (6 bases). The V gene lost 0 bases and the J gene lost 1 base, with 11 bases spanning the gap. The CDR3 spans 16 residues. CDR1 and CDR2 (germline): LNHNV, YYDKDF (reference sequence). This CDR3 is CATSRDRAGGTDTQYF. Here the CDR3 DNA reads TGTGCCACCAGCAGAGATCGTGCAGGGGGCACAGATACGCAGTATTTT.